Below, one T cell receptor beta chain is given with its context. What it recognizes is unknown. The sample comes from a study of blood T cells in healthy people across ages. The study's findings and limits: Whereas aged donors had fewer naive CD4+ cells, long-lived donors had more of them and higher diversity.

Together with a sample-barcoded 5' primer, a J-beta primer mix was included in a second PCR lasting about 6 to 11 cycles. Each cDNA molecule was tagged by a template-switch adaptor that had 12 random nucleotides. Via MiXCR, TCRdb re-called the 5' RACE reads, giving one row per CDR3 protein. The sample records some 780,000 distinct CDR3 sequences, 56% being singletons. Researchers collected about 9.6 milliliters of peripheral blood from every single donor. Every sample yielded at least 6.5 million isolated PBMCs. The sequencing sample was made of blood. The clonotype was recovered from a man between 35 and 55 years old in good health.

The CDR3 sequence is CASSERRALYPYNEQYF. CDR3 bases: TGTGCCAGCAGTGAGAGACGAGCGTTATACCCCTACAATGAGCAGTACTTC. The V call is TRBV6-1, the J call TRBJ2-1; no clear D. The closer fit of TRBJ2-7 to the DNA end suggests the J call may be wrong. There are 17 residues in the CDR3. Looked up from germline, CDR1 is MNHNS and CDR2 is SASEGT.